The 18 T cell receptor beta chains reported below all come from one sample, sequenced in a study of T cells in Graves' hyperthyroidism and ophthalmopathy. Using RNA transcripts as the source, TCR beta CDR3 regions were amplified. HTBI primers were the set used in a first-round RT-PCR of the TCR CDR3. TCRdb ran MiXCR on the multiplex PCR reads and lists one entry per CDR3 protein. The table includes fewer than 800,000 distinct CDR3 sequences, roughly 15% detected once. Sequenced input: blood. These TCRs come from a young man with Graves' hyperthyroidism.

The genes are TRBV19 and TRBJ1-2; 10 bases agree with TRBD1. Trimming took 7 bases from V and 6 from J; bases not matched to a gene: 8. There are 14 residues in the CDR3. CDR1 and CDR2 from the germline V gene are LNHDA and SQIVND (reference sequence). The CDR3 spells CASIGQGGTHGYTF. CDR3 bases: TGTGCCAGTATTGGACAGGGGGGGACCCATGGCTACACCTTC.

The CDR3: CASSPSGGSQETQYF. The DNA of the CDR3 is TGTGCCAGCAGCCCGTCAGGGGGGTCCCAAGAGACCCAGTACTTC. This sequence joins TRBV5-4 and TRBJ2-5; possibly TRBD1 for D (7 bases). The CDR3 extends over 15 amino acids. Germline V gene data show CDR1 as SGHNT and CDR2 as YYREEE (reference sequence). V gave up 4 bases and J gave up 1 base, with 14 bases separating them.

The J gene is TRBJ1-5, the V gene TRBV20-1; the match to TRBD1 covers 9 bases. Unmatched junction bases numbered 19, after V lost 0 bases and J lost 7 bases. This CDR3 has 19 amino acids. The germline V gene encodes CDR1 DFQATT and CDR2 SNEGSKA (reference sequence). CDR3 coding DNA: TGCAGTGCTAGAGATTCGGTCGAGGAGAGGACAGGGGTGCGGCAGCCCCAGCATTTT. It translates to CSARDSVEERTGVRQPQHF.

At least ten counts were recorded for this clonotype. The chain carries TRBV30 and TRBJ2-7; 9 bases agree with TRBD2. The CDR3 has 17 amino acids. Germline trimming cut 3 bases from V and 5 bases from J; bases unmatched to any gene: 17. Germline CDR1 GTSNPN, CDR2 SVGIG (reference sequence). In DNA, the CDR3 is TGTGCCTGGAGGAGGGCTAGCGGGAACACGGGGCGTGACGAGCAGTACTTC. It is translated as CAWRRASGNTGRDEQYF. Drawing the rest from reference TRBV30 and TRBJ2-7, the complete variable domain is SQTIHQWPATLVQPVGSPLSLECTVEGTSNPNLYWYRQAAGRGLQLLFYSVGIGQISSEVPQNLSASRPQDRQFILSSKKLLLSDSGFYLCAWRRASGNTGRDEQYFGPGTRLTVT.

This clonotype was seen at least ten times. The chain recombines TRBV20-1 with TRBJ2-1; D unclear. The length of the CDR3 is 15 residues. V gave up 4 bases and J gave up 2 bases, with 15 bases separating them. The germline CDR1 and CDR2 sequences are DFQATT and SNEGSKA (reference sequence). The CDR3 region is CSATKGLQPYNEQFF. CDR3 nucleotides: TGCAGTGCTACGAAAGGGCTCCAGCCCTACAATGAGCAGTTCTTC.

There are many counts of this clonotype. The genes are TRBV6-5 and TRBJ2-1; 8 nucleotides match TRBD1. The J segment lost 2 bases and the V segment lost 0 bases, leaving 0 bases of the junction unmatched. The CDR3 length is 15 residues. The V gene's germline CDR1 is MNHEY and CDR2 SVGAGI. The CDR3 DNA follows: TGTGCCAGCAGTTACTCGACAGGGGCCTACAATGAGCAGTTCTTC. Amino acids: CASSYSTGAYNEQFF.

This clonotype was recorded a few times. J is TRBJ2-4 and V is TRBV19, with TRBD1 matching over 12 bases. The length of the CDR3 is 18 residues. The V and J ends lost 2 bases and 1 base, in that order; junction bases with no gene match: 6. Germline loops: CDR1 LNHDA, CDR2 SQIVND (reference sequence). For the CDR3, the DNA is TGTGCCAGTAGTATATGGGAGGGACAGGGGGCGGCCAAAAACATTCAGTACTTC. Translating gives CASSIWEGQGAAKNIQYF.

This clonotype turned up a few times. The chain couples TRBV30 to TRBJ2-2; TRBD2 is a possible D gene (6 bases). V was clipped by 6 bases and J by 6 bases, with 14 bases between them. CDR1 and CDR2 from the germline V gene are GTSNPN and SVGIG (reference sequence). This CDR3 has 13 residues. CDR3 sequence reads: CACWPGGPGELFF. The CDR3 DNA reads TGTGCCTGCTGGCCCGGAGGGCCCGGGGAGCTGTTTTTT.

The V call is TRBV20-1, the J call TRBJ2-7; the D is unclear. CDR1 and CDR2 from the germline V gene are DFQATT and SNEGSKA (reference sequence). The V end lost 2 bases, the J end lost 1 base, and 6 bases lay between the germline ends. CDR3 length equals 12 residues. CDR3 nucleotide sequence: TGCAGTGCTAGATCCGGTTCCTACGAGCAGTACTTC. This codes for CSARSGSYEQYF.

In this sample, this clonotype turned up many times. V usage is TRBV28 and J usage is TRBJ2-7; no clear D gene. Germline-derived CDR1 and CDR2 are MDHEN and SYDVKM. Trimming cost V 7 bases and J 7 bases, with 14 bases left between them. The CDR3 covers 12 residues. CDR3 in DNA: TGTGCCAGCAAAACTTCTCTGGGAGAGCAGTACTTC. It codes for CASKTSLGEQYF.

V is TRBV4-3 and J is TRBJ2-1, with D tentatively TRBD1 or TRBD2 (5 bases each). CDR1 and CDR2 (germline): LGHNA, YSLEER. The CDR3 has 18 residues. Trimming removed 4 bases at V and 1 base at J, with 20 bases between. In DNA form, the CDR3 reads TGCGCCAGCAGCCCCTCAGAATGGGGGAAGAGGTCCTACAATGAGCAGTTCTTC. This codes for CASSPSEWGKRSYNEQFF.

This chain joins TRBV27 and TRBJ2-1, with unresolved D. The germline V gene encodes CDR1 MNHEY and CDR2 SMNVEV (reference sequence). There are 14 residues in the CDR3. Trimming stripped 5 bases from V and 13 bases from J, with 21 bases between. The CDR3 loop is CASSATIFAAFQFF. In DNA form, the CDR3 reads TGTGCCAGCAGTGCTACTATCTTCGCGGCCTTTCAGTTCTTC.

The gene calls are TRBV5-1 and TRBJ2-7, with TRBD1 identical over 10 bases. The CDR3 covers 14 residues. CDR1 is SGHRS and CDR2 is YFSETQ in the germline V gene. V dropped 4 bases and J dropped 4; count of bases not matched to a gene: 5. CDR3 residues: CASSLGQGEYEQYF. DNA for the CDR3: TGCGCCAGCAGCCTAGGACAGGGGGAGTACGAGCAGTACTTC.

This clonotype showed up many times. The chain joins TRBV2 to TRBJ2-7, with a weak D call TRBD2 (6 bases). Trimming stripped 7 bases from V and 0 bases from J, with 16 bases between. CDR1 and CDR2 from the germline V gene are SNHLY and FYNNEI. CDR3 size: 15 residues. CDR3 in DNA: TGTGCCAGCACTCGGGGACTGCCGGCCTCCTACGAGCAGTACTTC. It codes for CASTRGLPASYEQYF.

This clonotype appeared many times. The CDR3 loop is CASSLSETRFYEQYF. The CDR3 nucleotides are TGTGCCAGCAGCTTATCGGAAACCAGATTCTACGAGCAGTACTTC. The chain carries TRBV7-8 and TRBJ2-7; D uncertain. The V end was cut by 2 bases, the J end by 3 bases, with 14 bases between. Per germline, CDR1 SGHVS and CDR2 FQNEAQ. The CDR3 is made up of 15 amino acids.

This clonotype was recorded a few times. V is TRBV19 and J is TRBJ2-1; possible D gene TRBD2, 6 bases. V lost 1 base to trimming and J lost 5 bases, with 12 bases between them. The germline CDR1 and CDR2 sequences are LNHDA and SQIVND (reference sequence). The CDR3 is 15 residues long. CDR3 sequence: CASSIVAGRNNEQFF. CDR3 DNA: TGTGCCAGTAGTATAGTGGCAGGGAGGAACAATGAGCAGTTCTTC.

This clonotype was seen a handful of times. The chain recombines TRBV7-2 with TRBJ2-2, with unresolved D. The CDR3 spans 15 residues. The V end was cut by 1 base, the J end by 1 base, with 7 bases between. In germline, CDR1 is SGHTA, CDR2 FQGNSA. CDR3 sequence (DNA): TGTGCCAGCAGCTTAGGGAACGTGAACACCGGGGAGCTGTTTTTT. This sequence encodes CASSLGNVNTGELFF.

The V gene is TRBV10-1, the J gene TRBJ2-7; D might be TRBD2 (5 bases). CDR1 and CDR2 (germline): WNHNN, SYGVQD (reference sequence). V lost 2 bases and J 3 bases, leaving 14 bases between the germline ends. This CDR3 is 15 amino acids long. The CDR3 DNA follows: TGCGCCAGCAGTGAGGCCTCCGAGGGTAACTACGAGCAGTACTTC. It yields the protein CASSEASEGNYEQYF.